What follows are 29 T cell receptor beta chains derived from one specimen sequenced in a study of blood T cell repertoires in COVID-19. Some clones are missing from TCRdb's copy, which holds only in-frame ones; the method was immunoSEQ multiplex PCR. The table includes some 180,000 clones, about 83% detected once. Sequencing was done on a sample of peripheral blood. These receptors were taken from a woman in her 70s who had recovered from COVID-19.

The chain couples TRBV28 to TRBJ2-1; 12 nucleotides align to TRBD2. This CDR3 has 16 amino acids. The V gene's germline CDR1 is MDHEN and CDR2 SYDVKM. The trim removed 1 base at V and 8 bases at J, leaving 6 bases unmatched. The CDR3 nucleotides read TGTGCCAGCAGTTTATTGGGGCTAGCGGGAGGGGATGAGCAGTTCTTC. Residues: CASSLLGLAGGDEQFF. The full variable domain, with the rest looked up from reference TRBV28 and TRBJ2-1, is DVKVTQSSRYLVKRTGEKVFLECVQDMDHENMFWYRQDPGLGLRLIYFSYDVKMKEKGDIPEGYSVSREKKERFSLILESASTNQTSMYLCASSLLGLAGGDEQFFGPGTRLTVL.

This chain links TRBV18 with TRBJ1-4; no reliable D call. Germline V gives CDR1 KGHSH, CDR2 LQKENI. The CDR3 loop spans 15 amino acids. Trimming removed 6 bases from V and 3 bases from J, with 14 bases in between. CDR3 in DNA: TGTGCCAGCTCCCCCCAATACGAGGCTAATGAAAAACTGTTTTTT. Translating gives CASSPQYEANEKLFF. Based on the CDR3 plus reference TRBV18 and TRBJ1-4, the full variable domain is NAGVMQNPRHLVRRRGQEARLRCSPMKGHSHVYWYRQLPEEGLKFMVYLQKENIIDESGMPKERFSAEFPKEGPSILRIQQVVRGDSAAYFCASSPQYEANEKLFFGSGTQLSVL.

This clone occurred a few times. The rearrangement links TRBV27 to TRBJ1-2; unclear D gene. V was pared by 5 bases and J by 2 bases, with 18 bases between. The length of the CDR3 is 16 residues. Germline V gene sequence: CDR1 MNHEY, CDR2 SMNVEV (reference sequence). In DNA, the CDR3 is TGTGCCAGCAGTGAAGGACTCTTCGGCCGAAACTATGGCTACACCTTC. The encoded protein is CASSEGLFGRNYGYTF.

The chain is built from TRBV5-5 and TRBJ1-1, with D hard to call. Trimming stripped 4 bases from V and 7 bases from J, with 14 bases between. Looked up from germline, CDR1 is SGHKS and CDR2 is YYEKEE (reference sequence). The CDR3 is 13 amino acids. The CDR3 region has the DNA TGTGCCAGCAGCCTTCGGATGCGGGGTGAAGCTTTCTTT. Translating gives CASSLRMRGEAFF.

This chain uses TRBV4-2 with TRBJ2-3; D remains unclear. The V gene lost 1 base and the J gene lost 0 bases, with 5 bases spanning the gap. Germline CDR1 LGHNA, CDR2 YNFKEQ. This CDR3 is built from 14 residues. This CDR3 reads CASSQGASTDTQYF. In DNA form, the CDR3 reads TGTGCCAGCAGCCAAGGGGCCAGCACAGATACGCAGTATTTT.

The chain has TRBV7-9 and TRBJ2-7; maybe TRBD2 (5 bases). V was pared by 5 bases and J by 9 bases, with 17 bases between. This CDR3 is 13 amino acids long. Germline CDR1 SEHNR, CDR2 FQNEAQ (reference sequence). The CDR3 spells CASSPPAGSGQYF. The CDR3 DNA reads TGTGCCAGCAGCCCTCCCGCGGGTTCTGGGCAGTACTTC.

V gene TRBV9 combines with J gene TRBJ2-1, with D possibly TRBD1 on 5 matching bases. Per the germline V gene, CDR1 is SGDLS and CDR2 is YYNGEE. This CDR3 spans 14 amino acids. Trimming took off 3 bases at V and 3 bases at J, with 10 bases between the two ends. CDR3 bases: TGTGCCAGCAGCGCCGACAGTTACTACAATGAGCAGTTCTTC. Protein sequence: CASSADSYYNEQFF.

The CDR3 DNA is TGTGCCAGCTCCCCCCGGGGGGCGGACTATGGCTACACCTTC. Protein sequence: CASSPRGADYGYTF. V gene TRBV18 combines with J gene TRBJ1-2; D perhaps matches TRBD1 (6 bases). Germline loops: CDR1 KGHSH, CDR2 LQKENI. The germline V and J ends were trimmed by 6 bases and 3 bases, with 14 bases remaining between them. The CDR3 totals 14 residues. The full variable domain, rest sourced from reference TRBV18 and TRBJ1-2, is NAGVMQNPRHLVRRRGQEARLRCSPMKGHSHVYWYRQLPEEGLKFMVYLQKENIIDESGMPKERFSAEFPKEGPSILRIQQVVRGDSAAYFCASSPRGADYGYTFGSGTRLTVV.

The V gene is TRBV19, the J gene TRBJ1-1; no firm D call. Germline assignment: CDR1 LNHDA and CDR2 SQIVND (reference sequence). This CDR3 spans 13 amino acids. Trimming took 6 bases from V and 2 from J, leaving 10 bases between them. CDR3 sequence (DNA): TGTGCCAGTAGAGAACAGATTAACACTGAAGCTTTCTTT. It translates to CASREQINTEAFF.

The chain carries TRBV6-1 and TRBJ2-7; tentatively, D is TRBD1 (5 bases). V was cut by 3 bases and J by 2 bases, with 11 bases left in between. Germline CDR1 is MNHNS and CDR2 is SASEGT. CDR3 length: 14 residues. CDR3 in amino acids: CASSDRAQAYEQYF. CDR3 DNA: TGTGCCAGCAGTGACAGGGCGCAAGCCTACGAGCAGTACTTC.

Concerning this clone: Different DNA sequences within this sample yield the same CDR3. The chain links TRBV5-1 to TRBJ1-1; D remains unclear. The germline gives CDR1 SGHRS, CDR2 YFSETQ. V was trimmed by 0 bases and J by 3 bases, leaving 6 bases between them. The CDR3 covers 13 residues. CDR3 in amino acids: CASSLGRDTEAFF. As DNA, the CDR3 is TGCGCCAGCAGCTTGGGTAGAGACACTGAAGCTTTCTTT. Looking up the rest from reference TRBV5-1 and TRBJ1-1 gives the full variable domain: KAGVTQTPRYLIKTRGQQVTLSCSPISGHRSVSWYQQTPGQGLQFLFEYFSETQRNKGNFPGRFSGRQFSNSRSEMNVSTLELGDSALYLCASSLGRDTEAFFGQGTRLTVV.

The sample holds one count of this clone. J is TRBJ2-1 and V is TRBV27; 11 positions agree with TRBD2. V was pared by 6 bases and J by 4 bases, with 2 bases of the junction left unmatched. The CDR3 consists of 14 residues. Germline assignment: CDR1 MNHEY and CDR2 SMNVEV (reference sequence). CDR3 in DNA: TGTGCCAGCAGGACTAGCGGGGCTTACAATGAGCAGTTCTTC. It yields the protein CASRTSGAYNEQFF.

The chain employs TRBV12-3 or TRBV12-4 and TRBJ2-3; D is possibly TRBD2 (5 bases). V shed 8 bases and J shed 6 bases, with 9 bases lying between them. The CDR3 has 11 amino acids. The CDR3 sequence: CASGRRDTQYF. DNA for the CDR3: TGTGCCAGCGGACGGAGGGATACGCAGTATTTT.

The chain is built from TRBV4-3 and TRBJ2-3; 7 bases match TRBD1. V lost 4 bases and J lost 4; bases outside the gene matches: 5. This CDR3 spans 14 amino acids. CDR1 is LGHNA, CDR2 YSLEER, per germline. The CDR3 here is CASSLQGNPDTQYF. The CDR3 bases are TGCGCCAGCAGCCTACAGGGGAACCCAGATACGCAGTATTTT.

The CDR3 DNA reads TGTGCCAGCTCGGGAGACAGGGCTAACTATGGCTACACCTTC. This encodes CASSGDRANYGYTF. J is TRBJ1-2 and V is TRBV6-5; 7 nucleotides align to TRBD1. This CDR3 is 14 amino acids long. Germline CDR1 is MNHEY and CDR2 is SVGAGI. Trimming cost V 8 bases and J 0 bases; bases outside gene matches: 6.

This chain joins TRBV9 and TRBJ1-1; 7 bases agree with TRBD1. The CDR3 is made up of 14 amino acids. The V and J ends lost 4 bases and 2 bases, in that order; junction bases with no gene match: 5. Germline CDR1 SGDLS, CDR2 YYNGEE. The CDR3 protein is CASSPRQGNTEAFF. CDR3 coding DNA: TGTGCCAGCAGCCCTCGACAGGGAAACACTGAAGCTTTCTTT.

V and J are TRBV5-1 and TRBJ2-7, with D tentatively TRBD1 (5 bases). Looked up from germline, CDR1 is SGHRS and CDR2 is YFSETQ. V was shortened by 4 bases and J by 2 bases, with 16 bases between the two germline ends. The CDR3 runs 15 residues. DNA for the CDR3: TGCGCCAGCAGCCCTACGACAGCCCAAGCCTACGAGCAGTACTTC. Its protein is CASSPTTAQAYEQYF.

This clone showed up just a few times. This chain links TRBV9 with TRBJ2-5; TRBD1 aligns across 7 bases. The CDR3 totals 17 residues. The J segment lost 5 bases and the V segment lost 4 bases, leaving 17 bases of the junction unmatched. CDR1 is SGDLS, CDR2 YYNGEE, per germline. As DNA, the CDR3 is TGTGCCAGCAGCCCCCGGGTAGGGGGCGCAGCCAGGGAGACCCAGTACTTC. It specifies CASSPRVGGAARETQYF.

This clone was seen a few times. This chain joins TRBV21-1 and TRBJ2-7; whether TRBD1, the table's D call, matches the DNA was not checked. TRBV21-1 is classified as a pseudogene. The CDR3 runs to 13 residues. CDR3 region: CATTGSPSYEQYF. The CDR3 bases are TGTGCCACTACAGGGTCCCCTTCCTACGAGCAGTACTTC.

The rearrangement uses TRBV5-1 and TRBJ1-2, with D perhaps matching TRBD1 (5 bases). V was clipped by 0 bases and J by 4 bases, with 13 bases between them. This CDR3 has 15 amino acids. Germline loops: CDR1 SGHRS, CDR2 YFSETQ. CDR3 region: CASSLAGPGSYGYTF. The CDR3 coding sequence is TGCGCCAGCAGCTTGGCCGGGCCAGGGTCCTATGGCTACACCTTC.

The CDR3 sequence: CASSYKNSDGYTF. CDR3 DNA: TGTGCCAGCAGTTACAAGAACTCGGATGGCTACACCTTC. V gene TRBV6-5 combines with J gene TRBJ1-2; D gene unclear. CDR3 length equals 13 residues. The V end lost 2 bases, the J end lost 6 bases, and 10 bases lay between the germline ends. The germline V gene has CDR1 MNHEY and CDR2 SVGAGI.

The chain joins TRBV5-4 to TRBJ2-7; D perhaps matches TRBD2 (6 bases). Trimming pared 3 bases from V and 2 bases from J, leaving 15 bases between. The CDR3 spans 15 residues. The V gene's germline CDR1 is SGHNT and CDR2 YYREEE (reference sequence). DNA of the CDR3: TGTGCCAGCAGCTCCGGGGTAGCGGCCCCCTACGAGCAGTACTTC. This sequence encodes CASSSGVAAPYEQYF. Full variable domain (missing parts from reference TRBV5-4 and TRBJ2-7): ETGVTQSPTHLIKTRGQQVTLRCSSQSGHNTVSWYQQALGQGPQFIFQYYREEENGRGNFPPRFSGLQFPNYSSELNVNALELDDSALYLCASSSGVAAPYEQYFGPGTRLTVT.

The chain links TRBV18 to TRBJ2-2, with 9 bases that match TRBD1. This CDR3 region has 19 residues. Losses at the gene ends were 3 bases for V and 4 bases for J; bases not matched to a gene: 15. Germline CDR1 reads KGHSH; CDR2 reads LQKENI. The CDR3 region has the DNA TGTGCCAGCTCACCCACAAGTCCCTACGGGACAGGGTCCACCGGGGAGCTGTTTTTT. This encodes CASSPTSPYGTGSTGELFF. Full variable domain (outside the CDR3, taken from reference TRBV18 and TRBJ2-2): NAGVMQNPRHLVRRRGQEARLRCSPMKGHSHVYWYRQLPEEGLKFMVYLQKENIIDESGMPKERFSAEFPKEGPSILRIQQVVRGDSAAYFCASSPTSPYGTGSTGELFFGEGSRLTVL.

The gene calls are TRBV3-1 (or the pseudogene TRBV3-2) and TRBJ1-5; 7 bases map to TRBD1. With 2 bases clipped from V and 0 bases from J, the junction kept 4 bases outside the gene matches. This CDR3 has 16 residues. CDR1 and CDR2 from the germline V gene are LGHDT and YNNKEL (reference sequence). The DNA of the CDR3 is TGTGCCAGCAGCCAACCGGGACAGCATAGCAATCAGCCCCAGCATTTT. Translation gives CASSQPGQHSNQPQHF.

The chain is built from TRBV4-1 and TRBJ2-7, with D possibly TRBD2 on 7 matching bases. V was trimmed by 3 bases and J by 12 bases, leaving 15 bases between them. Germline-derived CDR1 and CDR2 are MGHRA and YSYEKL. CDR3 length equals 12 residues. DNA for the CDR3: TGCGCCAGCAGCCAGGTGGAGGGGGGGAGGTACTTC. Translation: CASSQVEGGRYF.

J is TRBJ1-6 and V is TRBV7-6; 9 positions agree with TRBD1. V gave up 3 bases and J gave up 2 bases; unmatched junction bases: 2. This CDR3 has 16 residues. Germline V gives CDR1 SGHVS, CDR2 FNYEAQ. CDR3 nucleotides: TGTGCCAGCAGCTTTGGGGACAGGGCCTATAATTCACCCCTCCACTTT. Translating gives CASSFGDRAYNSPLHF.

This clone was seen more than once but under ten times. The rearrangement uses TRBV14 and TRBJ2-5, with 7 bases lining up with TRBD1. Germline values: CDR1 SGHDN, CDR2 FVKESK. The CDR3 is 13 residues long. Trimming took 4 bases from V and 7 from J; bases not matched to a gene: 6. In DNA form, the CDR3 reads TGTGCCAGCAGCCCCGACAGGGAAGGGACCCAGTACTTC. It is translated as CASSPDREGTQYF.

The chain recombines TRBV19 with TRBJ2-7; 8 nucleotides line up with TRBD1. Germline assignment: CDR1 LNHDA and CDR2 SQIVND (reference sequence). V shed 6 bases, J shed 7 bases, and the junction held 14 bases outside the gene matches. This CDR3 comprises 15 residues. This CDR3 is CASSPSDRALGEQYF. CDR3 nucleotide sequence: TGTGCCAGTAGCCCTTCGGACAGGGCGCTCGGAGAGCAGTACTTC.

The chain joins TRBV10-3 to TRBJ2-3; 11 nucleotides line up with TRBD1. V trimming: 6 bases; J trimming: 1 base; junction bases outside the gene matches: 3. CDR3 length equals 15 residues. The V gene's germline CDR1 is ENHRY and CDR2 SYGVKD. The CDR3 is CAISAGQGGTDTQYF. For the CDR3, the DNA is TGTGCCATCAGCGCGGGACAGGGGGGCACAGATACGCAGTATTTT.